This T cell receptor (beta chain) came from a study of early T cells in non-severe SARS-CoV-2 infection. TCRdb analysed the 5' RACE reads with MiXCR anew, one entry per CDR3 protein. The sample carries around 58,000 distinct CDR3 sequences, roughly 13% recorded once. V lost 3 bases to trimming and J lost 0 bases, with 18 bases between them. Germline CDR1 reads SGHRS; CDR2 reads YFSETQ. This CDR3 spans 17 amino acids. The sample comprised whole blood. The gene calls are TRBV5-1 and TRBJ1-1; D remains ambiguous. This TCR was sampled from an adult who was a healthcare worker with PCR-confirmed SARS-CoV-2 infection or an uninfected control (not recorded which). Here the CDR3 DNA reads TGCGCCAGCAGCTCCCCAGTCTATTCCGGGATGAACACTGAAGCTTTCTTT. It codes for CASSSPVYSGMNTEAFF.